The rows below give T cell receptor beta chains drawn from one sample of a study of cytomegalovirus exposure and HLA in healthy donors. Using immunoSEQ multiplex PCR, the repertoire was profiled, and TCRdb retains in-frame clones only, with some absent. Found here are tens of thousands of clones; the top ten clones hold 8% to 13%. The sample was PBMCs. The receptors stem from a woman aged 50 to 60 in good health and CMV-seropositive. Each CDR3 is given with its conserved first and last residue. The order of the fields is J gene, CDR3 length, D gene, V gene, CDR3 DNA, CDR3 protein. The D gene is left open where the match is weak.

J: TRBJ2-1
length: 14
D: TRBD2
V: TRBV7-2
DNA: TGTGCCAGCAGAACGGGGGGTGTTGACAATGAGCAGTTCTTC
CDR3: CASRTGGVDNEQFF

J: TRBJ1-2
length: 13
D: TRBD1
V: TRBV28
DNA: TGTGCCGGTAGCCCAACAGGGGCCTATGGCTACACCTTC
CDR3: CAGSPTGAYGYTF

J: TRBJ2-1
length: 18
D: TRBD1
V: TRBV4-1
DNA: TGCGCCAGCAGGCCCGGGACAGGGGGCTTTGGGTCCTACAATGAGCAGTTCTTC
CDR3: CASRPGTGGFGSYNEQFF

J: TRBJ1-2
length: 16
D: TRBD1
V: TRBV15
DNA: TGTGCCACCAGCAGAGATAGAGGACAGGGGCGGTATGGCTACACCTTC
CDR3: CATSRDRGQGRYGYTF

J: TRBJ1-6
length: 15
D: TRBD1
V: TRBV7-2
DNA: TGTGCCAGCAGCTTAGACAGGGGGCGAGAATCACCCCTCCACTTT
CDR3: CASSLDRGRESPLHF

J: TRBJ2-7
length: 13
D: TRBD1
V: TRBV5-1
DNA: TGCGCCAGCAGCGCCGGACAGGGTTTGGTGCAGTACTTC
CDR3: CASSAGQGLVQYF

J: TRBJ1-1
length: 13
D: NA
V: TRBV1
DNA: TGCACCAGCAGCCAAGATGTAGACACTGAAGCTTTCTTT
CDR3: CTSSQDVDTEAFF

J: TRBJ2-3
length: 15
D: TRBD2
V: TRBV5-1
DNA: TGCGCCAGCAGAACACTAGCGGGAGACACAGATACGCAGTATTTT
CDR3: CASRTLAGDTDTQYF

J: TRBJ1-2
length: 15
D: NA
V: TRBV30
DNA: TGTGCCTGGAGAAGGCTGGGGGGTTCTCGCTATGGCTACACCTTC
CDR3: CAWRRLGGSRYGYTF

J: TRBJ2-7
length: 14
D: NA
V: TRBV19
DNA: TGTGCCAGTAGTACTCCTGAGGGTAGCCACGAGCAGTACTTC
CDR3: CASSTPEGSHEQYF

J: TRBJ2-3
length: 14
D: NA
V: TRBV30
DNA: TGTGCCTGGATGGCGGAGGGGTACACAGATACGCAGTATTTT
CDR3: CAWMAEGYTDTQYF

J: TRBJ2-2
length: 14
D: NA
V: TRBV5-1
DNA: TGCGCCAGCAGCTTGGTGGCTTTAGCCGGGGAGCTGCTTTTT
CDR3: CASSLVALAGELLF

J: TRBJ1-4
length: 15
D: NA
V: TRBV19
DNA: TGTGCCAGTAGTAATCAGGGAATCCGGGCTGAAAAACTGTTTTTT
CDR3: CASSNQGIRAEKLFF

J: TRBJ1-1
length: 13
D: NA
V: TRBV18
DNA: TGTGCCAGCTCACCCCCGGGTGGGACTGAAGCTTTCTTT
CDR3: CASSPPGGTEAFF

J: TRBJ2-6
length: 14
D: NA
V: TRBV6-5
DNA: TGTGCCAGCAGTGAACAGGTTGGGGCCAACGTCCTGACTTTC
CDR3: CASSEQVGANVLTF

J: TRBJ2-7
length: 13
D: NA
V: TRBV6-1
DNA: TGTGCCAGCAGTGAATATGGGGGGAACGAGCAGTACTTC
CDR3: CASSEYGGNEQYF

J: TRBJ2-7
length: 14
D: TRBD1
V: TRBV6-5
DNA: TGTGCCAGCAGCCCAACCGGGACAGACTACGAGCAGTACTTC
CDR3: CASSPTGTDYEQYF

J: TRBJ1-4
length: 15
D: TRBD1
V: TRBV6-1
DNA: TGTGCCAGCAGTTCCTACAGGGGTAGGAGTGAAAAACTGTTTTTT
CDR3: CASSSYRGRSEKLFF

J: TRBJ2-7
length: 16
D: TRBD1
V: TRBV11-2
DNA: TGTGCCAGCAGCCCTTGGACAGGGCAGGGAACTGACGAGCAGTACTTC
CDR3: CASSPWTGQGTDEQYF

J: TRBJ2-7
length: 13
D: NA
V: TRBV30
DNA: TGTGCCTGGAGTCCCCCGGACACCTACGAGCAGTACTTC
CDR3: CAWSPPDTYEQYF

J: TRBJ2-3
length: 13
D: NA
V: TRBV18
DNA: TGTGCCAGCTCACTCTTACTCACAGATACGCAGTATTTT
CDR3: CASSLLLTDTQYF

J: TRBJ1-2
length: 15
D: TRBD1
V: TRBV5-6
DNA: TGTGCCAGCAGCTTAAGGCGACAGGGGAATTTTGGCTACACCTTC
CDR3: CASSLRRQGNFGYTF

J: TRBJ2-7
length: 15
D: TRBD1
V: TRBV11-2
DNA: TGTGCCAGCAGCTTAGGGCAGGGGGCTTTCAACGAGCAGTACTTC
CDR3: CASSLGQGAFNEQYF

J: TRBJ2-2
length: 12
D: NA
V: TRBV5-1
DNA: TGCGCCAGCAGCCAGAACACCGGGGAGCTGTTTTTT
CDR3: CASSQNTGELFF

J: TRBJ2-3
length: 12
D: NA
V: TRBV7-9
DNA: TGTGCCAGCAGCTCAGGGGGGGATACGCAGTATTTT
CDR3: CASSSGGDTQYF

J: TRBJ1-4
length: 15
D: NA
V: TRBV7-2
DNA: TGTGCCAGCAGAAGAGATCCGGGTCAAAATGAAAAACTGTTTTTT
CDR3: CASRRDPGQNEKLFF

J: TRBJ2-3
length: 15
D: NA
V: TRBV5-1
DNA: TGCGCCAGCAGCCCGCAGGTGCCCGACACAGATACGCAGTATTTT
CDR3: CASSPQVPDTDTQYF

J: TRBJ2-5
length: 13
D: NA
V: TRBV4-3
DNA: TGCGCCAGCAGCCAAGAACCGAGAGAGACCCAGTACTTC
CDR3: CASSQEPRETQYF

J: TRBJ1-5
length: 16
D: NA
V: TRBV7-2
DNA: TGTGCCAGCAGCTTAGGGGTTGGAGAGGTTTGGCAGCCCCAGCATTTT
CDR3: CASSLGVGEVWQPQHF

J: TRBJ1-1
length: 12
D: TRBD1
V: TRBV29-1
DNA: TGCAGCGTGGGACAGTTAAACACTGAAGCTTTCTTT
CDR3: CSVGQLNTEAFF

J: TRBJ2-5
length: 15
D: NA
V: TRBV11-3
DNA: TGTGCCAGCAGCTTAAGCGCTAGTAATAGAGAGACCCAGTACTTC
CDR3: CASSLSASNRETQYF

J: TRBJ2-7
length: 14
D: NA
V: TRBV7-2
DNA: TGTGCCAGCAGCCGGGACACCGGCCCCTACGAGCAGTACTTC
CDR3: CASSRDTGPYEQYF

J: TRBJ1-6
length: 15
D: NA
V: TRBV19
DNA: TGTGCCAGTAGTCCCGCGGACAGCCAGAATTCACCCCTCCACTTT
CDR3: CASSPADSQNSPLHF

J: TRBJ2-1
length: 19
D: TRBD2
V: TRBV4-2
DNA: TGTGCCAGCAGCCAAGTTGGAGGGACTAGCGGGAGCTCCTACAATGAGCAGTTCTTC
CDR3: CASSQVGGTSGSSYNEQFF

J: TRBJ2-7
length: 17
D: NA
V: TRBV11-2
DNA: TGTGCCAGCAGCTTAAAGCGGTTGGGGCCTAGCGCCTACGAGCAGTACTTC
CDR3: CASSLKRLGPSAYEQYF

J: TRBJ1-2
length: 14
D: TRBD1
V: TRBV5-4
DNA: TGTGCCAGCAGCTTGGGAGGGGGCAGGTATGGCTACACCTTC
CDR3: CASSLGGGRYGYTF

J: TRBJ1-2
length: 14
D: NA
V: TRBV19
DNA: TGTGCCAGTAGTCTCGACAGGCTCAACTATGGCTACACCTTC
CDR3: CASSLDRLNYGYTF

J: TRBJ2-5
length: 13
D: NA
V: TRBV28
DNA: TGTGCCAGCAGTTTAGTCAGCCAAGAGACCCAGTACTTC
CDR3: CASSLVSQETQYF

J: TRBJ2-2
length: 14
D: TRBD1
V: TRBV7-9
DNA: TGTGCCAGCAGCTGGACAGGGGGGCCCGGGGAGCTGTTTTTT
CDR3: CASSWTGGPGELFF

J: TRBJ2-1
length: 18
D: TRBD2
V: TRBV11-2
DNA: TGTGCCAGCAGCCCCCCCCTGACTAGCGGGAGAAGATGGAATGAGCAGTTCTTC
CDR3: CASSPPLTSGRRWNEQFF

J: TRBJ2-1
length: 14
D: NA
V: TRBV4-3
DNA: TGCGCCAGCAGCCAACCTCTCCGGGGAAATGAGCAGTTCTTC
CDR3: CASSQPLRGNEQFF

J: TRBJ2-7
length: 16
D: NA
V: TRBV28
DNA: TGTGCCAGCAGTTTACTGATAGCGGTAACCCCCCACGAGCAGTACTTC
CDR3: CASSLLIAVTPHEQYF

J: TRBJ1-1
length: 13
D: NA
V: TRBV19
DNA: TGTGCCAGTCAGAGGGAGCCGAACACTGAAGCTTTCTTT
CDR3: CASQREPNTEAFF

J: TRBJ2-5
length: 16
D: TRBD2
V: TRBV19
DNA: TGTGCCAGTAGTCCGCGGACTAGCGTCCTCCAAGAGACCCAGTACTTC
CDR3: CASSPRTSVLQETQYF

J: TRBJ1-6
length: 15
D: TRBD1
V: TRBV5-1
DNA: TGCGCCAGCAGCTTGGGGGGACAGGGAGGTTCACCCCTCCACTTT
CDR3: CASSLGGQGGSPLHF

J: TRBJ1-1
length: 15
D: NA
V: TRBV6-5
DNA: TGTGCCAGCAGTTACCGGGCCCTGGCGGGTACTGAAGCTTTCTTT
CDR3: CASSYRALAGTEAFF

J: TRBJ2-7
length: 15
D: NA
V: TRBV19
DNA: TGTGCCAGTAGTATGTCTCGTGCGAGCTCCTACGAGCAGTACTTC
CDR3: CASSMSRASSYEQYF

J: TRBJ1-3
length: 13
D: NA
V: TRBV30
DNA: TGTGCCTGGAGTAGAGGGCCTGGAAACACCATATATTTT
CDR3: CAWSRGPGNTIYF